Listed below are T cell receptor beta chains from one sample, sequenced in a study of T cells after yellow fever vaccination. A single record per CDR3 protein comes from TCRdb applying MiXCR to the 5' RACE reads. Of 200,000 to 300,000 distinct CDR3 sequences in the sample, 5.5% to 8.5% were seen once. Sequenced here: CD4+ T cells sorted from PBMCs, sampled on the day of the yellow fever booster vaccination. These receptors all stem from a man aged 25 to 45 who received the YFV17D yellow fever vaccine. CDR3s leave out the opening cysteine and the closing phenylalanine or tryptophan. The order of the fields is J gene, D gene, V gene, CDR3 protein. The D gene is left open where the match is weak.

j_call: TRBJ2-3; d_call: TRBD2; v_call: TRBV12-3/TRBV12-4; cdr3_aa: ASRRELGTDTQY
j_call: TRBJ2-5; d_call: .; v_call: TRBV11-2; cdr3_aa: ASSLDRPSIPY
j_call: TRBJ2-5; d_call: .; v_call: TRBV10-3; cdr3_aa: AVREGGEETQY
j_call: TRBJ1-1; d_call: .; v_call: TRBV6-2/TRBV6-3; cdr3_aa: ARQGSDTEAF
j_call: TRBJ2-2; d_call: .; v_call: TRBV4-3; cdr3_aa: ASSKQSNTGELF
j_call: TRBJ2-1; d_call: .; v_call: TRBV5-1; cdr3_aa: ASSLVGGYPYNEQF
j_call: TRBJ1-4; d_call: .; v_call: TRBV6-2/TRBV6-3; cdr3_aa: ASRTSGGGGEKLF
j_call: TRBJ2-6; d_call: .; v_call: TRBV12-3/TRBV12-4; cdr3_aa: AAKGANVLT
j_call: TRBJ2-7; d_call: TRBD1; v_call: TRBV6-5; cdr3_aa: ASSYTRTGLSYEQY
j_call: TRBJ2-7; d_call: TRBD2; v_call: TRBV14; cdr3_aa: ASSQGSGREEQY
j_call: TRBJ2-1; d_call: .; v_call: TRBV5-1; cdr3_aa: ASSALAQSSYNEQF
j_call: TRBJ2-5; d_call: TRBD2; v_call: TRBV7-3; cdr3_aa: ASSLLAGGTETQY
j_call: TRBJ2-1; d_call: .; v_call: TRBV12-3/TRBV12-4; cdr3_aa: ASSLNGGSGEQF
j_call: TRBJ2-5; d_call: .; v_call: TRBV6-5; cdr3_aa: ASSYGPTQETQY
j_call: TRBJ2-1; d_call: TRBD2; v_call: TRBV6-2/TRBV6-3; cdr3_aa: ASSWGLAGGTSYNEQF
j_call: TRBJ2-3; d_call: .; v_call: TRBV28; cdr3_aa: ASTAAGYQNTQY
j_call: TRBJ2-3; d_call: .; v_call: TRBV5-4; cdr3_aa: ASSGPTADTQY
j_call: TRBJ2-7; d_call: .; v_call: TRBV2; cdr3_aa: ASSVVVFAEQY
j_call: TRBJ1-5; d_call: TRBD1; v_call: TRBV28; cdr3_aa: ASRPDRFEPQH
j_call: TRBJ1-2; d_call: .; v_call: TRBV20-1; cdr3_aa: LQRVKGSSYGYT
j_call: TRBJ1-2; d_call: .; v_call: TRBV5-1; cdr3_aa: ASSLGAGTNYGYT
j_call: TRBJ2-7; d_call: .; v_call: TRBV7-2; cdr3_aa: ASSPTANSYEQY
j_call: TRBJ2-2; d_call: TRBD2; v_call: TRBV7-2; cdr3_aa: ASSYLAGSTGELF
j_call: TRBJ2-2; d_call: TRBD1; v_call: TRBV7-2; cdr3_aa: ASSRGARGLSGELF
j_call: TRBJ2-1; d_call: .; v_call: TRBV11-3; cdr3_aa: ASSRETAGVQF
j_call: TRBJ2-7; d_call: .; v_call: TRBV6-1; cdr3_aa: ASSPSGGPVDLYEQY
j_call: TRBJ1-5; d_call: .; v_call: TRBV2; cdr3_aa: ASSLQGPRNQPQH
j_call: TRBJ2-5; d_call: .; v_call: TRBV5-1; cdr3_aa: ASSSPLGYQETQY
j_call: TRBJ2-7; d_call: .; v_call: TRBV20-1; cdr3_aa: SAIVGAGEQY
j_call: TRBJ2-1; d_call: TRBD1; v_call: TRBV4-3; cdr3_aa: ASSQWDRGRSEQF
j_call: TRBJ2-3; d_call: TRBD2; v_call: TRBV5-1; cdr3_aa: ASSLPFWTSESTDTQY
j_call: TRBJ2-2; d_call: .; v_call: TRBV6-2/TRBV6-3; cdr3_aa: ASSYSATTGTGELF
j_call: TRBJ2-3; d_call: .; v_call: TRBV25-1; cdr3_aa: ASKGADTQY
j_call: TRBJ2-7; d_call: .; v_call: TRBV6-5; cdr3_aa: ASRRGDNYEQY
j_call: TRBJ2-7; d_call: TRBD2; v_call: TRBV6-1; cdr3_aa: ASSDRGTSGKYEQY
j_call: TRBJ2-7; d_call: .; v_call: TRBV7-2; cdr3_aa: ASSLGEIYEQY
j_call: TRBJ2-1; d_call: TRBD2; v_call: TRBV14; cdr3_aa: ASSQVAGGPIVHEQF
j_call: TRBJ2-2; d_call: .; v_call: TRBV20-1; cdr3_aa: SAGFRGTGELF
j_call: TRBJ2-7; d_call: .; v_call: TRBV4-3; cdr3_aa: ASSQDSNRVREQY
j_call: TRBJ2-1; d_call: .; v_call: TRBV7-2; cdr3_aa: ASSLVGFWGANEQF
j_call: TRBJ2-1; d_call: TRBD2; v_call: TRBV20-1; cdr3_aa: SARDGLAGGGHNEQF
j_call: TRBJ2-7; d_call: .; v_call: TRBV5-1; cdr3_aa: ASSLVGGEYSEQY